These 15 T cell receptor beta chains originate from one sample sequenced in a study of blood T cell repertoires in COVID-19. Profiled with immunoSEQ multiplex PCR; TCRdb holds only in-frame clones, not every one. The table shows some 500,000 clones, with about 89% occurring only once. Sequenced material: peripheral blood. Receptor source: a woman aged 50 to 65 with COVID-19, enrolled during active disease.

V and J are TRBV28 and TRBJ2-7; D remains ambiguous. The germline gives CDR1 MDHEN, CDR2 SYDVKM. V was shortened by 4 bases and J by 6 bases, with 16 bases between the two germline ends. The CDR3 consists of 14 residues. The CDR3 bases are TGTGCCAGCAGTTGGCAGCGAAGCTTCGGCGAGCAGTACTTC. Translated: CASSWQRSFGEQYF.

The rearrangement uses TRBV27 and TRBJ1-6; D is undetermined. Per the germline V gene, CDR1 is MNHEY and CDR2 is SMNVEV (reference sequence). The length of the CDR3 is 14 residues. V lost 2 bases to trimming and J lost 7 bases, with 9 bases between them. The CDR3: CASSLIRGNSPLHF. CDR3 nucleotides: TGTGCCAGCAGTTTAATTCGAGGGAATTCACCCCTCCACTTT.

V and J are TRBV10-1 and TRBJ1-1; TRBD1 might be the D (6 bases). The length of the CDR3 is 13 residues. Trimming removed 6 bases at V and 1 base at J, with 9 bases between. The germline V gene has CDR1 WNHNN and CDR2 SYGVQD (reference sequence). CDR3 sequence (DNA): TGCGCCAGCAGGACAGGAAAGAACACTGAAGCTTTCTTT. It translates to CASRTGKNTEAFF.

This clone was seen a single time. The DNA for the CDR3 is TGCGCCAGCAGCCTCGGGACAGGATTGGGCGGCTACACCTTC. It yields the protein CASSLGTGLGGYTF. The genes are TRBV5-1 and TRBJ1-2, with 8 bases matching TRBD1. With 4 bases clipped from V and 8 bases from J, the junction kept 10 bases outside the gene matches. The germline V gene encodes CDR1 SGHRS and CDR2 YFSETQ. The CDR3 totals 14 residues.

V and J are TRBV6-1 and TRBJ2-7; D might be TRBD2 (6 bases). V lost 2 bases, J lost 6 bases, and 11 bases lay in between. Germline loops: CDR1 MNHNS, CDR2 SASEGT. The CDR3 has 13 residues. The chain's CDR3 is CASSENRGFEQYF. Here the CDR3 DNA reads TGTGCCAGCAGTGAAAATCGGGGGTTCGAGCAGTACTTC.

This clone was recorded once. The chain combines TRBV11-2 with TRBJ1-5, with 8 positions matching TRBD1. In germline, CDR1 is SGHAT, CDR2 FQNNGV. The CDR3 extends over 14 amino acids. V lost 5 bases and J lost 2; bases outside the gene matches: 2. CDR3 region: CASSATGGNQPQHF. CDR3 coding DNA: TGTGCCAGCAGCGCGACAGGGGGCAATCAGCCCCAGCATTTT.

V is TRBV11-1 and J is TRBJ1-3; no clear D. Deletions cut 5 bases from V and 5 bases from J, with 10 bases between. There are 13 residues in the CDR3. CDR1 is SGHAT and CDR2 is FQDESV in the germline V gene (reference sequence). CDR3 nucleotides: TGTGCCAGCAGCCCTCTGGCCCGAAACACCATATATTTT. Protein product: CASSPLARNTIYF.

This clone has just one count. The chain joins TRBV11-3 to TRBJ1-2; D uncertain. V lost 2 bases, J lost 0 bases, and 13 bases lay in between. Germline V gene data show CDR1 as SGHNT and CDR2 as YENEEA. The CDR3 sequence is 16 residues long. CDR3 DNA: TGTGCCAGCAGCTTACCCCTAGAGGGAGCTAACTATGGCTACACCTTC. This translates into CASSLPLEGANYGYTF. Complete variable domain (other parts from reference TRBV11-3 and TRBJ1-2): EAGVVQSPRYKIIEKKQPVAFWCNPISGHNTLYWYLQNLGQGPELLIRYENEEAVDDSQLPKDRFSAERLKGVDSTLKIQPAELGDSAVYLCASSLPLEGANYGYTFGSGTRLTVV.

This sequence joins TRBV6-5 and TRBJ2-7, with a weak D call TRBD1 (6 bases). Trimming cost V 6 bases and J 4 bases, with 13 bases left between them. The CDR3 is 13 residues long. From germline, CDR1 is MNHEY and CDR2 SVGAGI. CDR3 DNA sequence: TGTGCCAGCAGCCCCGGGACACTTTACGAGCAGTACTTC. Residues: CASSPGTLYEQYF.

The chain is built from TRBV14 and TRBJ1-3; D ambiguous. Germline V gene sequence: CDR1 SGHDN, CDR2 FVKESK. CDR3 length equals 13 residues. V lost 8 bases and J lost 0, with 8 bases in between. For the CDR3, the DNA is TGTGCCAGCTCGGAGAACTCTGGAAACACCATATATTTT. This gives the protein CASSENSGNTIYF.

The chain carries TRBV3-1 (or the pseudogene TRBV3-2) and TRBJ1-2, with a tentative D call TRBD1 (6 bases). The CDR3 has 15 residues. CDR1 and CDR2 from the germline V gene are LGHDT and YNNKEL (reference sequence). V was clipped by 1 base and J by 6 bases, with 15 bases between them. The CDR3 nucleotides are TGTGCCAGCAGCCAAGGGGGACACCCTACCAATGGCTACACCTTC. Translating gives CASSQGGHPTNGYTF.

The CDR3 nucleotides are TGTGCCAGCAGCTATAGGGGTGAGGGCTACACCTTC. Protein: CASSYRGEGYTF. The chain combines TRBV5-6 with TRBJ1-2; D perhaps matches TRBD1 (5 bases). CDR1 is SGHDT and CDR2 is YYEEEE in the germline V gene. With 3 bases removed from V and 8 bases from J, the gap between germline ends came to 11 bases. The CDR3 runs to 12 residues. Using reference TRBV5-6 and TRBJ1-2 for the parts outside the CDR3, the full variable domain is DAGVTQSPTHLIKTRGQQVTLRCSPKSGHDTVSWYQQALGQGPQFIFQYYEEEERQRGNFPDRFSGHQFPNYSSELNVNALLLGDSALYLCASSYRGEGYTFGSGTRLTVV.

The chain recombines TRBV6-5 with TRBJ2-1, with D unresolved. The CDR3 contains 13 residues. V was trimmed by 6 bases and J by 6 bases, leaving 12 bases between them. The germline V gene encodes CDR1 MNHEY and CDR2 SVGAGI. The CDR3 region is CASRTPVVNEQFF. The CDR3 region has the DNA TGTGCCAGCAGAACACCCGTTGTCAATGAGCAGTTCTTC.

V gene TRBV11-2 combines with J gene TRBJ2-3; D is unclear. Trimming removed 3 bases at V and 4 bases at J, with 8 bases between. Germline CDR1 and CDR2: SGHAT and FQNNGV. The CDR3 covers 13 residues. The CDR3 DNA sequence: TGTGCCAGCAGCTTGGAGCGAGCAGATACGCAGTATTTT. Its translation: CASSLERADTQYF.

This clone was counted a few times. The chain recombines TRBV19 with TRBJ1-5, with a tentative D call TRBD1 (6 bases). Germline values: CDR1 LNHDA, CDR2 SQIVND (reference sequence). The CDR3 is 14 amino acids. V lost 4 bases and J 9 bases, leaving 16 bases between the germline ends. The CDR3 DNA reads TGTGCCAGTAGTACCCGGTCCGGGGGGCCGCCCCAGCATTTT. The encoded protein is CASSTRSGGPPQHF. The entire variable domain, with the rest obtained from reference TRBV19 and TRBJ1-5, is as follows: DGGITQSPKYLFRKEGQNVTLSCEQNLNHDAMYWYRQDPGQGLRLIYYSQIVNDFQKGDIAEGYSVSREKKESFPLTVTSAQKNPTAFYLCASSTRSGGPPQHFGDGTRLSIL.